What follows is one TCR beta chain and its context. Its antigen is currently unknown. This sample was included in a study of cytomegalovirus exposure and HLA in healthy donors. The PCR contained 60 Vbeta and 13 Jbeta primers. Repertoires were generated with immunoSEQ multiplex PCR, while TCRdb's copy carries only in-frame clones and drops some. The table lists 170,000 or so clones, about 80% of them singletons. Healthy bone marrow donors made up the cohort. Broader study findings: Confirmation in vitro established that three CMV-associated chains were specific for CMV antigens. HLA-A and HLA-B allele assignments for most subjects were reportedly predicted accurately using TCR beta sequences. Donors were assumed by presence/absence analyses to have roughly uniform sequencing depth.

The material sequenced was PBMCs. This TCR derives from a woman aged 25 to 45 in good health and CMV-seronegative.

The CDR3 loop reads CSVVRGREQYF. The DNA for the CDR3 is TGCAGCGTTGTAAGGGGTAGAGAGCAGTACTTC. The chain couples TRBV29-1 to TRBJ2-7; D perhaps matches TRBD1 (5 bases). The CDR3 spans 11 residues. V was trimmed by 4 bases and J by 7 bases, leaving 11 bases between them. Germline values: CDR1 SQVTM, CDR2 ANQGSEA.